These T cell receptor beta chains were read from a single sample in a study of blood T cell repertoires in COVID-19. TCRdb keeps only in-frame clones here, not all; method: immunoSEQ multiplex PCR. The data hold 150,000 to 200,000 clones, with 79% observed a single time. Sequenced material: peripheral blood. The receptors come from a man aged 55 to 70 with active or convalescent COVID-19. Both conserved end residues are part of each CDR3. D genes are given only for firm matches. A row's size may be missing; if present it is once, few, many or a size class.

>TRBD1|.|TRBV27|TRBJ1-1
CASSSAVWTGLNTEAFF
TGTGCCAGCAGTTCCGCGGTTTGGACAGGGCTGAACACTGAAGCTTTCTTT
>.|.|TRBV19|TRBJ2-6
CASAQGSGANVLTF
TGTGCCAGTGCCCAGGGATCAGGGGCCAACGTCCTGACTTTC
>.|.|TRBV18|TRBJ2-5
CASSQGRGETQYF
TGTGCCAGCTCACAGGGCAGGGGAGAGACCCAGTACTTC
>.|.|TRBV2|TRBJ2-2
CASSEQGTGELFF
TGTGCCAGCAGTGAACAGGGAACCGGGGAGCTGTTTTTT
>.|.|TRBV5-4|TRBJ2-1
CASSLWASVTQFF
TGTGCCAGCAGCTTGTGGGCTAGCGTGACGCAGTTCTTC
>.|.|TRBV7-9|TRBJ2-5
CASSLGTGKETQYF
TGTGCCAGCAGCTTAGGTACAGGTAAAGAGACCCAGTACTTC
>.|.|TRBV12-3/TRBV12-4|TRBJ1-2
CASSLRVSYGYTF
TGTGCCAGCAGTTTACGGGTGTCATATGGCTACACCTTC
>TRBD1|.|TRBV6-5|TRBJ2-7
CASRPSRDRDKYF
TGTGCCAGCAGACCCAGCCGGGACAGGGATAAGTACTTC
>.|.|TRBV6-2/TRBV6-3|TRBJ2-7
CASSQASSVSYEQYF
TGTGCCAGCAGCCAAGCGTCTAGCGTATCCTACGAGCAGTACTTC
>.|.|TRBV7-2|TRBJ1-2
CASSLGQAEANYGYTF
TGTGCCAGCAGCTTAGGGCAGGCCGAAGCTAACTATGGCTACACCTTC
>.|.|TRBV19|TRBJ1-5
CASSFRNQPQHF
TGTGCCAGTAGCTTCAGGAATCAGCCCCAGCATTTT
>TRBD1|.|TRBV4-1|TRBJ1-5
CASSQVGTGNQPQHF
TGCGCCAGCAGCCAAGTGGGGACAGGCAATCAGCCCCAGCATTTT
>TRBD2|.|TRBV27|TRBJ2-7
CASSPQGWREGHHEQYF
TGTGCCAGCAGTCCCCAGGGCTGGCGGGAGGGCCACCACGAGCAGTACTTC
>.|.|TRBV28|TRBJ2-5
CASSQQLETQYF
TGTGCCAGCAGCCAACAGCTGGAGACCCAGTACTTC
>TRBD1|few|TRBV3-1/TRBV3-2|TRBJ1-1
CASSRGTAAEAFF
TGTGCCAGCAGCCGCGGGACAGCAGCTGAAGCTTTCTTT
>TRBD1|.|TRBV28|TRBJ2-7
CASSIGQGYEQYF
TGTGCCAGCAGTATAGGACAGGGTTACGAGCAGTACTTC
>.|.|TRBV3-1/TRBV3-2|TRBJ2-3
CASSQYSTDTQYF
TGTGCCAGCAGCCAATATAGCACAGATACGCAGTATTTT
>.|.|TRBV29-1|TRBJ1-1
CSVESREGTEAFF
TGCAGCGTTGAAAGCAGAGAGGGCACTGAAGCTTTCTTT
>.|.|TRBV3-1/TRBV3-2|TRBJ1-4
CASSQDGGVEKLFF
TGTGCCAGCAGCCAAGATGGAGGGGTTGAAAAACTGTTTTTT
>TRBD2|.|TRBV15|TRBJ2-1
CATSRTTGGNNEQFF
TGTGCCACCAGCAGGACCACGGGGGGGAACAATGAGCAGTTCTTC
>.|.|TRBV15|TRBJ1-1
CATSRDGAGPGGAFF
TGTGCCACCAGCAGAGATGGGGCAGGCCCTGGTGGAGCTTTCTTT
>.|.|TRBV28|TRBJ1-1
CASSPQGGGHTEAFF
TGTGCCAGCAGTCCTCAAGGGGGGGGTCACACTGAAGCTTTCTTT
>.|.|TRBV5-4|TRBJ1-3
CASSLASGDTIYF
TGTGCCAGCAGCTTGGCCAGTGGTGACACCATATATTTT
>TRBD2|.|TRBV24-1|TRBJ2-1
CATGGRGLAAGNYNEQFF
TGTGCCACGGGGGGCAGGGGACTAGCGGCGGGTAACTACAATGAGCAGTTCTTC
>.|.|TRBV7-6|TRBJ2-7
CASSPTYGTYEQYF
TGTGCCAGCAGCCCAACGTACGGGACCTACGAGCAGTACTTC
>.|.|TRBV4-2|TRBJ2-1
CASSQALGRGSYNEQFF
TGTGCCAGCAGCCAAGCCCTTGGACGGGGCTCCTACAATGAGCAGTTCTTC
>.|.|TRBV28|TRBJ2-5
CASSSLGGSETQYF
TGTGCCAGCAGTAGCCTAGGAGGGAGTGAGACCCAGTACTTC
>TRBD1|once|TRBV25-1|TRBJ1-2
CASSQGAGYGYTF
TGTGCCAGCAGCCAGGGGGCAGGGTATGGCTACACCTTC
>.|once|TRBV6-4|TRBJ2-3
CASSDPEARGSTDTQYF
TGTGCCAGCAGTGATCCCGAAGCTAGGGGAAGCACAGATACGCAGTATTTT
>.|.|TRBV5-5|TRBJ1-4
CASSLEGDEKLFF
TGTGCCAGCAGCTTGGAAGGAGATGAAAAACTGTTTTTT
>TRBD1|few|TRBV5-4|TRBJ2-7
CASSAGTGGPYTYEQYF
TGTGCCAGCAGCGCCGGGACAGGGGGACCATATACCTACGAGCAGTACTTC
>.|.|TRBV6-2/TRBV6-3|TRBJ2-7
CASSYSLDRLSYEQYF
TGTGCCAGCAGTTACTCGTTAGACAGACTCTCCTACGAGCAGTACTTC
>.|.|TRBV19|TRBJ2-7
CASSIAHGASGEQYF
TGTGCCAGTAGTATAGCGCACGGTGCCTCAGGGGAGCAGTACTTC
>.|many|TRBV28|TRBJ1-2
CASSLGWAGEDYGYTF
TGTGCCAGCAGTTTGGGTTGGGCAGGGGAAGACTATGGCTACACCTTC
>TRBD2|.|TRBV27|TRBJ2-7
CASSFERGYEQYF
TGTGCCAGCAGTTTTGAGCGGGGGTACGAGCAGTACTTC
>TRBD2|.|TRBV5-1|TRBJ2-1
CASSRPALAGYYNEQFF
TGCGCCAGCAGTCGGCCCGCACTAGCGGGATATTACAATGAGCAGTTCTTC
>TRBD1|once|TRBV19|TRBJ2-7
CASSPKWTGDEQYF
TGTGCCAGTAGTCCGAAATGGACAGGGGACGAGCAGTACTTC
>.|.|TRBV18|TRBJ1-5
CASSPPGRTHQPQHF
TGTGCCAGCTCACCACCGGGGCGAACTCATCAGCCCCAGCATTTT
>TRBD1|.|TRBV28|TRBJ1-5
CASSWDRGSQPQHF
TGTGCCAGCAGTTGGGACAGGGGTAGCCAGCCCCAGCATTTT
>.|.|TRBV6-5|TRBJ2-3
CASSYSGPSMPDTQYF
TGTGCCAGCAGTTACTCTGGCCCAAGTATGCCAGATACGCAGTATTTT
>.|few|TRBV28|TRBJ1-2
CASSLLRSSRVPYGYTF
TGTGCCAGCAGTCTACTGAGGTCCTCCCGGGTACCCTATGGCTACACCTTC
>.|.|TRBV27|TRBJ2-7
CASSLEGKRSVVYEQYF
TGTGCCAGCAGTTTAGAGGGCAAAAGGAGTGTGGTCTACGAGCAGTACTTC
>TRBD2|.|TRBV3-1/TRBV3-2|TRBJ2-5
CASSRLPGLAGGPETQYF
TGTGCCAGCAGCCGACTCCCGGGACTAGCGGGAGGGCCGGAGACCCAGTACTTC
>TRBD1|medium-sized|TRBV4-3|TRBJ1-3
CASSQGVTGTGNTIYF
TGCGCCAGCAGCCAAGGTGTGACAGGGACTGGAAACACCATATATTTT
>.|.|TRBV18|TRBJ2-5
CASSPPEGETQYF
TGTGCCAGCTCACCACCCGAGGGAGAGACCCAGTACTTC
>.|.|TRBV28|TRBJ2-3
CASTFGLSTDTQYF
TGTGCCAGCACCTTCGGACTTAGCACAGATACGCAGTATTTT
>.|.|TRBV5-1|TRBJ2-2
CASRPGRDLLRAGELFF
TGCGCCAGCAGACCCGGGCGCGACCTCTTGCGGGCCGGGGAGCTGTTTTTT